One sample yielded the 10 T cell receptor beta chains listed below, sequenced in a study of Ad26.COV2.S vaccination and SARS-CoV-2 variants. Clones were sequenced by immunoSEQ multiplex PCR, and TCRdb holds only the in-frame ones, with some missing. In the table there are about 400,000 clones, approximately 89% of which are singletons. Indicated treatment: roughly 18 received Ad26.COV2.S at low or high dose, single or two shots; 5 received placebo; per-sample allocation not given. The samples date from day 63 after the first vaccine or placebo injection. Sequencing used peripheral blood, obtained in a trial of Ad26.COV2.S vaccine versus placebo. Source of these receptors: a person between 18 and 60 years old who received the Ad26.COV2.S COVID-19 vaccine or a placebo.

This sequence joins TRBV7-6 and TRBJ1-6; D unclear. V lost 1 base and J 0 bases, leaving 10 bases between the germline ends. Germline V gene lookup returns CDR1 SGHVS and CDR2 FNYEAQ. CDR3 length equals 17 residues. This CDR3 is CASSLGAASSYNSPLHF. The CDR3 DNA reads TGTGCCAGCAGCTTAGGTGCAGCGAGCTCCTATAATTCACCCCTCCACTTT.

The chain joins TRBV10-3 to TRBJ2-3; 11 positions agree with TRBD2. J gave up 6 bases and V 7 bases, and 6 bases lay outside the gene matches. The V gene's germline CDR1 is ENHRY and CDR2 SYGVKD. The CDR3 loop spans 14 amino acids. In nucleotides, the CDR3 is TGTGCCATCAATAGCGGGAGGGCCTGGGATACGCAGTATTTT. Its protein product is CAINSGRAWDTQYF.

This sequence joins TRBV29-1 and TRBJ2-2, with 8 bases aligning to TRBD1. Germline CDR1 is SQVTM and CDR2 is ANQGSEA. V lost 5 bases, J lost 6 bases, and 8 bases stayed unmatched. The CDR3 spans 14 residues. The CDR3: CSVSGGAFPGELFF. The CDR3 DNA follows: TGCAGCGTTTCAGGGGGCGCGTTCCCCGGGGAGCTGTTTTTT.

The chain employs TRBV6-5 and TRBJ1-5; no reliable D call. Germline loops: CDR1 MNHEY, CDR2 SVGAGI. The V end was cut by 5 bases, the J end by 9 bases, with 20 bases between. The CDR3 consists of 15 residues. Written as DNA, the CDR3 is TGTGCCAGCAGTCGACACGCCGGAATCGATGGGCCCCAGCATTTT. This translates into CASSRHAGIDGPQHF.

V is TRBV11-2 and J is TRBJ2-1; D possibly corresponds to TRBD2 (6 bases). From germline, CDR1 is SGHAT and CDR2 FQNNGV. The CDR3 consists of 14 residues. Trimming removed 5 bases from V and 4 bases from J, with 12 bases in between. The CDR3 DNA sequence: TGTGCCAGCAGCGGACTACCCCATTACAATGAGCAGTTCTTC. It encodes CASSGLPHYNEQFF.

This clone was counted once. The chain links TRBV4-1 to TRBJ2-1; perhaps TRBD2 as D (5 bases). This CDR3 region has 13 residues. The V end was cut by 0 bases, the J end by 14 bases, with 14 bases between. From germline, CDR1 is MGHRA and CDR2 YSYEKL. Here the CDR3 reads CASSQDLSGREFF. DNA of the CDR3: TGCGCCAGCAGCCAAGACCTCAGCGGACGGGAGTTCTTC.

The rearrangement joins TRBV4-3 to TRBJ1-6; D is ambiguous. This CDR3 has 15 residues. Germline V CDR1 and CDR2: LGHNA, YSLEER. The V gene lost 1 base and the J gene lost 9 bases, with 13 bases spanning the gap. Here the CDR3 DNA reads TGCGCCAGCAGCCAAGGGGTCAGGACGGGTTCACCCCTCCACTTT. Residues: CASSQGVRTGSPLHF.

This clone was detected a few times. J is TRBJ2-5 and V is TRBV5-6; 7 bases line up with TRBD1. This CDR3 region has 14 residues. Trimming cost V 4 bases and J 6 bases; bases outside gene matches: 9. Germline CDR1 SGHDT, CDR2 YYEEEE. CDR3 nucleotides: TGTGCCAGCAGCCCCACAGGGGCTTTGCAGACCCAGTACTTC. Translating it yields CASSPTGALQTQYF. Based on the CDR3 plus reference TRBV5-6 and TRBJ2-5, the full variable domain is DAGVTQSPTHLIKTRGQQVTLRCSPKSGHDTVSWYQQALGQGPQFIFQYYEEEERQRGNFPDRFSGHQFPNYSSELNVNALLLGDSALYLCASSPTGALQTQYFGPGTRLLVL.

The gene calls are TRBV11-3 and TRBJ2-1, with 7 bases aligning to TRBD2. The CDR3 totals 14 residues. Trimming cost V 7 bases and J 4 bases; bases outside gene matches: 7. CDR1 SGHNT and CDR2 YENEEA come from the germline V gene. CDR3 amino acids: CASTPGGAYNEQFF. The CDR3 nucleotides are TGTGCCAGCACCCCGGGGGGAGCGTACAATGAGCAGTTCTTC.

The CDR3 region has the DNA TGTGCCAGCAGTGAGACCGACCGCCAGTACTTC. As protein: CASSETDRQYF. This chain links TRBV6-6 with TRBJ2-7; D not certain. Trimming removed 5 bases from V and 10 bases from J, with 12 bases in between. Germline V gene sequence: CDR1 MNHNY, CDR2 SVGAGI (reference sequence). The CDR3 covers 11 residues.